These T cell receptor beta chains were read from a single sample in a study of blood T cell repertoires in COVID-19. Profiled with immunoSEQ multiplex PCR; TCRdb holds only in-frame clones, not every one. Of about 440,000 clones in the sample, 90% are singletons; the top ten hold less than 0.75%. The specimen was PBMCs or T cells enriched from blood (not recorded which). These receptors were taken from a man between 18 and 35 years old who had recovered from COVID-19. CDR3s include the opening cysteine and the closing phenylalanine or tryptophan. Each record gives: clone size, D gene, J gene, V gene, CDR3 protein, CDR3 DNA. D genes are given only for firm matches. Clone size, where shown, is once, few, many, or a class for clones that have expanded.

-	-	TRBJ1-5	TRBV10-3	CAISGLNSNQPQHF	TGTGCCATCAGTGGACTGAATAGCAATCAGCCCCAGCATTTT
-	TRBD1	TRBJ2-7	TRBV15	CATSRGTGGGGEQYF	TGTGCCACCAGCAGAGGTACAGGGGGAGGAGGCGAGCAGTACTTC
-	TRBD1	TRBJ1-1	TRBV29-1	CSVLGSGGWTEAFF	TGCAGCGTCCTAGGGTCAGGGGGTTGGACTGAAGCTTTCTTT
-	-	TRBJ1-3	TRBV10-3	CAIRPDTGNTIYF	TGTGCCATCAGGCCAGACACTGGAAACACCATATATTTT
-	TRBD1	TRBJ1-3	TRBV19	CASGQGGFAGNTIYF	TGTGCCAGTGGCCAGGGGGGTTTTGCTGGAAACACCATATATTTT
-	TRBD1	TRBJ1-5	TRBV15	CATSARTGGIQPQHF	TGTGCCACCAGCGCCCGGACAGGGGGAATTCAGCCCCAGCATTTT
-	TRBD1	TRBJ1-6	TRBV10-3	CAIRQGVDSPLHF	TGTGCCATCAGACAGGGGGTGGACTCACCCCTCCACTTT
-	-	TRBJ2-5	TRBV9	CASSVAAGKQETQYF	TGTGCCAGCAGCGTAGCGGCAGGGAAACAAGAGACCCAGTACTTC
once	-	TRBJ1-3	TRBV29-1	CSATLDSSPGNTIYF	TGCAGCGCCACCCTGGACAGTTCCCCTGGAAACACCATATATTTT
-	-	TRBJ2-6	TRBV27	CASSLEGSGANVLTF	TGTGCCAGCAGTTTAGAGGGCTCTGGGGCCAACGTCCTGACTTTC
-	-	TRBJ1-1	TRBV6-5	CASSSPTGLEAFF	TGTGCCAGCAGTTCTCCGACAGGATTGGAAGCTTTCTTT
-	TRBD2	TRBJ2-1	TRBV19	CASSVRLAGRGDEQFF	TGTGCCAGTAGTGTCAGACTAGCGGGAAGAGGGGATGAGCAGTTCTTC
-	-	TRBJ2-2	TRBV21-1	CASSQGDSTHLNTGELFF	TGTGCCAGCAGCCAGGGCGACTCTACCCACTTGAACACCGGGGAGCTGTTTTTT
-	-	TRBJ1-4	TRBV2	CASSFNLYRELFF	TGTGCCAGCAGTTTTAACCTTTACAGGGAACTGTTTTTT